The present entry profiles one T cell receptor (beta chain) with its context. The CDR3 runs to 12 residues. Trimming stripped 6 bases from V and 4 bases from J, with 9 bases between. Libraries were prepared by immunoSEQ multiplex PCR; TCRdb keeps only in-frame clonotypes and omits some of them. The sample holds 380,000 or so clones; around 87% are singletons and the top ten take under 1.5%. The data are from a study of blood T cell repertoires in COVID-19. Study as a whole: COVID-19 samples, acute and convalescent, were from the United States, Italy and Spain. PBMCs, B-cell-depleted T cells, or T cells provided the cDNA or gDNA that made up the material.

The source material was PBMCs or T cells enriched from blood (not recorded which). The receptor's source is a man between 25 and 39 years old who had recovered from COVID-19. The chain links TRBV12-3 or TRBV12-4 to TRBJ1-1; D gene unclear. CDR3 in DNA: TGTGCCAGCAGCACCTATGGCACTGAAGCTTTCTTT. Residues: CASSTYGTEAFF.